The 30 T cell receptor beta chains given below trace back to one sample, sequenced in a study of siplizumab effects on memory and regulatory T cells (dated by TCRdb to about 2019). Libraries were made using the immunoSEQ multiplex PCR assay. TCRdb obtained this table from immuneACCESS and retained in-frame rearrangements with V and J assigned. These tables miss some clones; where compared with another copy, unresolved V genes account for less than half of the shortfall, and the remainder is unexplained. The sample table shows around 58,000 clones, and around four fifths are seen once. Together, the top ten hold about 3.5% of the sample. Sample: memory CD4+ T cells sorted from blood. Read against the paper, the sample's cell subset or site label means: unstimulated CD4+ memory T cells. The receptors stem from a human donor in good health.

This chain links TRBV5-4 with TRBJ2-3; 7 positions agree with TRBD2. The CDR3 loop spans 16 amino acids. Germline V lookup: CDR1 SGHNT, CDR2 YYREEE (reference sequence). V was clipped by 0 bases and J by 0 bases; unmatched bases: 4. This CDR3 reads CASSLGAGVSTDTQYF. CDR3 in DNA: TGTGCCAGCAGCTTGGGTGCGGGGGTGAGCACAGATACGCAGTATTTT.

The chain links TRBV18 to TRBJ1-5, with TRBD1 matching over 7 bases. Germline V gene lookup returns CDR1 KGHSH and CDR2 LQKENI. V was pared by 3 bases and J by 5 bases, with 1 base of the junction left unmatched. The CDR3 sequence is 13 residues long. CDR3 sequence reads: CASSPQGDQPQHF. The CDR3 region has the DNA TGTGCCAGCTCACCTCAGGGGGATCAGCCCCAGCATTTT.

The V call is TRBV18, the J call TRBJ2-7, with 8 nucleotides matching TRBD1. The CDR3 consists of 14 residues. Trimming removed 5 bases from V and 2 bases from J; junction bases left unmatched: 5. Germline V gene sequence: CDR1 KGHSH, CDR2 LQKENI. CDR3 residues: CASSVGQVTYEQYF. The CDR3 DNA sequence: TGTGCCAGCTCAGTGGGACAGGTCACCTACGAGCAGTACTTC.

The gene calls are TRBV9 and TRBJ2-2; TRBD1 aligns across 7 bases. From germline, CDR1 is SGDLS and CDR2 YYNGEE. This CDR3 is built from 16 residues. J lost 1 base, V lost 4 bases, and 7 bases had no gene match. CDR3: CASSPRTGRNTGELFF. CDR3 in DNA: TGTGCCAGCAGCCCCCGGACAGGACGGAACACCGGGGAGCTGTTTTTT.

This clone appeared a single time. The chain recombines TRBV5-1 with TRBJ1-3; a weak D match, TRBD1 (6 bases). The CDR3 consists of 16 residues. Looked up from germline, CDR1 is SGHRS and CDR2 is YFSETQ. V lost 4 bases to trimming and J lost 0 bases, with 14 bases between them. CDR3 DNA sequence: TGCGCCAGCAGCCCGGACAGACCAAGCTCTGGAAACACCATATATTTT. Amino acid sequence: CASSPDRPSSGNTIYF.

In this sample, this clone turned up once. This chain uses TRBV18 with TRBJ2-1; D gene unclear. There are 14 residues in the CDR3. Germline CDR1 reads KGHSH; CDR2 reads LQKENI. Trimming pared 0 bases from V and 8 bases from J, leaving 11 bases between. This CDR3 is CASSPPNKGDEQFF. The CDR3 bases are TGTGCCAGCTCACCACCGAATAAAGGTGATGAGCAGTTCTTC.

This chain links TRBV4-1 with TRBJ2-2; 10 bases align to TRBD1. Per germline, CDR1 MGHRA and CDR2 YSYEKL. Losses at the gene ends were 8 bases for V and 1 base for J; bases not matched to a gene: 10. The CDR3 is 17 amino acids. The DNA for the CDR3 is TGCGCCAGCGGAGGGGACAGGGGACGAAGGAACACCGGGGAGCTGTTTTTT. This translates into CASGGDRGRRNTGELFF.

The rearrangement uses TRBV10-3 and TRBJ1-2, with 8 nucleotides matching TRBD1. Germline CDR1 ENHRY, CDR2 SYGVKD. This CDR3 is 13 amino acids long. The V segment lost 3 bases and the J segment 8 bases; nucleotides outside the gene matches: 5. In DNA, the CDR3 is TGTGCCATCAGTGAAGTTCCAGGGGGCGGCTACACCTTC. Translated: CAISEVPGGGYTF.

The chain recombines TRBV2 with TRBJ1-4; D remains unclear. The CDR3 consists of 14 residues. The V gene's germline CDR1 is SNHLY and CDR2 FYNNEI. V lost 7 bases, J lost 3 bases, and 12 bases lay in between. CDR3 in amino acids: CASTKSFANEKLFF. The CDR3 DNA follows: TGTGCCAGCACTAAATCTTTCGCTAATGAAAAACTGTTTTTT.

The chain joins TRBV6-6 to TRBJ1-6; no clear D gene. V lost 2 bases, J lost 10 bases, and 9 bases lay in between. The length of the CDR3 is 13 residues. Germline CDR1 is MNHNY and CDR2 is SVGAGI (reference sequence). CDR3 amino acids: CASSYPSGSPLHF. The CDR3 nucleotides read TGTGCCAGCAGTTACCCCTCCGGGTCACCCCTCCACTTT.

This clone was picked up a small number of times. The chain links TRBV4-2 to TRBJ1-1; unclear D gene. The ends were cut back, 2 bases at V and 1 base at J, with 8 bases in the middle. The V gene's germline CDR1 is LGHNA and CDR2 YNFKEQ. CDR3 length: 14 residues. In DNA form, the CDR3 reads TGTGCCAGCAGCCAATTGCTAGGGAACACTGAAGCTTTCTTT. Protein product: CASSQLLGNTEAFF.

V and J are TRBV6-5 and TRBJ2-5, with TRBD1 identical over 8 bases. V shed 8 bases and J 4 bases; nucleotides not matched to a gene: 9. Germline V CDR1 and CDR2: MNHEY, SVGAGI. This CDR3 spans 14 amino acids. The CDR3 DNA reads TGTGCCAGCCGAGGGGACAGGAGATTAGAGACCCAGTACTTC. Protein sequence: CASRGDRRLETQYF.

The CDR3 DNA sequence: TGTGCCAGCAGCTCGACAGGGTTCAGCGGCCGTAATGAAAAACTGTTTTTT. Amino acids: CASSSTGFSGRNEKLFF. The chain joins TRBV5-6 to TRBJ1-4; 7 bases align to TRBD1. The CDR3 loop spans 17 amino acids. Looked up from germline, CDR1 is SGHDT and CDR2 is YYEEEE. V gave up 3 bases and J gave up 4 bases; unmatched junction bases: 12.

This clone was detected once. The CDR3 DNA is TGTGCCAGCCGGGACAGGGACACTGAAGCTTTCTTT. As protein: CASRDRDTEAFF. The V gene is TRBV19, the J gene TRBJ1-1; 9 bases are shared with TRBD1. J gave up 3 bases and V 9 bases, and 2 bases lay outside the gene matches. From germline, CDR1 is LNHDA and CDR2 SQIVND (reference sequence). The CDR3 extends over 12 amino acids.

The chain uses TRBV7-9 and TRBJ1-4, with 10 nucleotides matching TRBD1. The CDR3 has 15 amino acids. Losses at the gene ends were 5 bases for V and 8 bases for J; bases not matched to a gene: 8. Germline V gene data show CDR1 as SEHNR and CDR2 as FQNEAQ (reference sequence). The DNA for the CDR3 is TGTGCCAGCAGCCTCAGGATGGACAGGGGGGAAAAACTGTTTTTT. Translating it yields CASSLRMDRGEKLFF.

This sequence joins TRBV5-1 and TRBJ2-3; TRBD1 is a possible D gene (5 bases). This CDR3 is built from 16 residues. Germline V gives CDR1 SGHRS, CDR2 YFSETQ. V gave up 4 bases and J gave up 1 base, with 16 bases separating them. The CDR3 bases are TGCGCCAGCAGCATAGGACAAACTGGAGGCACAGATACGCAGTATTTT. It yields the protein CASSIGQTGGTDTQYF. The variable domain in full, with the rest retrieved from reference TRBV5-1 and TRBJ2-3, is KAGVTQTPRYLIKTRGQQVTLSCSPISGHRSVSWYQQTPGQGLQFLFEYFSETQRNKGNFPGRFSGRQFSNSRSEMNVSTLELGDSALYLCASSIGQTGGTDTQYFGPGTRLTVL.

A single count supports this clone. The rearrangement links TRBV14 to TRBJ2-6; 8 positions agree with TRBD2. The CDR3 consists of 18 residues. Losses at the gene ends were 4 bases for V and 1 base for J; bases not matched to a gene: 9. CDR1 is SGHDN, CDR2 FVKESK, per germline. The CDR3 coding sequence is TGTGCCAGCAGCCCTCGGGGGGGTATTAGGTCTGGGGCCAACGTCCTGACTTTC. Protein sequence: CASSPRGGIRSGANVLTF.

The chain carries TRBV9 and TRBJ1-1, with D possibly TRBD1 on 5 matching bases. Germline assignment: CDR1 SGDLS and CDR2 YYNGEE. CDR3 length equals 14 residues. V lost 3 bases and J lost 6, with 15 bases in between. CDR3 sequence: CASSARDRWAEAFF. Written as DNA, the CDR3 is TGTGCCAGCAGCGCCAGGGATCGGTGGGCTGAAGCTTTCTTT.

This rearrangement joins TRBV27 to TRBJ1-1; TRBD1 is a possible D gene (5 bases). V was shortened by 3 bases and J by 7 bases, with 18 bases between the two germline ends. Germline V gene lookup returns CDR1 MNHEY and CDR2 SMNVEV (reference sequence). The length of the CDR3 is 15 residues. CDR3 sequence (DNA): TGTGCCAGCAGTTTTCGGGACGGACGCCGTGTTGAAGCTTTCTTT. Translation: CASSFRDGRRVEAFF.

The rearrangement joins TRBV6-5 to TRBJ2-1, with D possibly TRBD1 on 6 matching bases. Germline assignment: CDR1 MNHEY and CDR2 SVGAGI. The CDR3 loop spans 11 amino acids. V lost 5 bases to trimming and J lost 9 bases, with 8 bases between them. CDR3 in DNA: TGTGCCAGCAGTGTAGGGGGTGAGCAGTTCTTC. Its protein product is CASSVGGEQFF.

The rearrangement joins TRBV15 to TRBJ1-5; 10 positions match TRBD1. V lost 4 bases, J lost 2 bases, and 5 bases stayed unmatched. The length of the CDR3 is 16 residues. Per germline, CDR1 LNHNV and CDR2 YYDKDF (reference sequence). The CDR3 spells CATSTGQGTGNQPQHF. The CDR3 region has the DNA TGTGCCACCAGCACGGGACAGGGGACCGGCAATCAGCCCCAGCATTTT. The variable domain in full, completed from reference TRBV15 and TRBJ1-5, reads DAMVIQNPRYQVTQFGKPVTLSCSQTLNHNVMYWYQQKSSQAPKLLFHYYDKDFNNEADTPDNFQSRRPNTSFCFLDIRSPGLGDTAMYLCATSTGQGTGNQPQHFGDGTRLSIL.

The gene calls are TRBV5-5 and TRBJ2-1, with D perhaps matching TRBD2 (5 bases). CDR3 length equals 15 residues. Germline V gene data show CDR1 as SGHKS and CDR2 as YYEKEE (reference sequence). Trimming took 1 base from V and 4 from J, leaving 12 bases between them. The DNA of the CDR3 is TGTGCCAGCAGCTTGATCGCGGGCGTTTACAATGAGCAGTTCTTC. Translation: CASSLIAGVYNEQFF.

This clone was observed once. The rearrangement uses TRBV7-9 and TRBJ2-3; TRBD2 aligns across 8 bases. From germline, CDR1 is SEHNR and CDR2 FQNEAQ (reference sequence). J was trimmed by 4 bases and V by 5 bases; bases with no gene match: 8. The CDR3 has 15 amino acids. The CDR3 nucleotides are TGTGCCAGCAGCCGACCGGGACTAGGGTCAGATACGCAGTATTTT. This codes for CASSRPGLGSDTQYF. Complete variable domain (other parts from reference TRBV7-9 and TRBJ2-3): DTGVSQNPRHKITKRGQNVTFRCDPISEHNRLYWYRQTLGQGPEFLTYFQNEAQLEKSRLLSDRFSAERPKGSFSTLEIQRTEQGDSAMYLCASSRPGLGSDTQYFGPGTRLTVL.

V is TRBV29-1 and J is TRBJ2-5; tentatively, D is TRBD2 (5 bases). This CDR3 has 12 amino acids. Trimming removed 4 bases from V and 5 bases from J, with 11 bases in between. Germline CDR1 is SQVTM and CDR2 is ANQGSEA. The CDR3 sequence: CSVVRDSETQYF. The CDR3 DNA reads TGCAGCGTTGTACGGGATAGCGAGACCCAGTACTTC.

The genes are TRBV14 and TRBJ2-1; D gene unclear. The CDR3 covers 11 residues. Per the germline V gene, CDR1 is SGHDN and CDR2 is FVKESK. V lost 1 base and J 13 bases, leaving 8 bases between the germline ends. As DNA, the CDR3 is TGTGCCAGCAGCCAAGCGGGTAAACAGTTCTTC. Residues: CASSQAGKQFF. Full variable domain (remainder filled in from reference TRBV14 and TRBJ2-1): EAGVTQFPSHSVIEKGQTVTLRCDPISGHDNLYWYRRVMGKEIKFLLHFVKESKQDESGMPNNRFLAERTGGTYSTLKVQPAELEDSGVYFCASSQAGKQFFGPGTRLTVL.

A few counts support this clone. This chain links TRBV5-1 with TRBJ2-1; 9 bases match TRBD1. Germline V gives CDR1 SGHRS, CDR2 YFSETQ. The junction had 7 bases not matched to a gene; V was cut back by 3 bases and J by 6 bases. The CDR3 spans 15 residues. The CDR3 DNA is TGCGCCAGCAGCTGGGGACAGGGATTAGGCAATGAGCAGTTCTTC. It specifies CASSWGQGLGNEQFF. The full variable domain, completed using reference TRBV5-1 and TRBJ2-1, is KAGVTQTPRYLIKTRGQQVTLSCSPISGHRSVSWYQQTPGQGLQFLFEYFSETQRNKGNFPGRFSGRQFSNSRSEMNVSTLELGDSALYLCASSWGQGLGNEQFFGPGTRLTVL.

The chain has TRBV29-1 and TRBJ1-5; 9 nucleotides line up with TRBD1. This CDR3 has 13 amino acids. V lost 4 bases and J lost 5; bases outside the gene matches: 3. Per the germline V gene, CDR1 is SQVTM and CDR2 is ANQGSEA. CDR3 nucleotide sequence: TGCAGCGTTGCGGGACAGGGCGATCAGCCCCAGCATTTT. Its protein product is CSVAGQGDQPQHF. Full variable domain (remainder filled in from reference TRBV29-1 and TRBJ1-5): SAVISQKPSRDICQRGTSLTIQCQVDSQVTMMFWYRQQPGQSLTLIATANQGSEATYESGFVIDKFPISRPNLTFSTLTVSNMSPEDSSIYLCSVAGQGDQPQHFGDGTRLSIL.

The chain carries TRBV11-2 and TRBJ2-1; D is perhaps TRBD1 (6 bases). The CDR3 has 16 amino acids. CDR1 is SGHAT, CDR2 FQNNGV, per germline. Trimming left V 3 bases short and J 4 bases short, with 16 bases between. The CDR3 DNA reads TGTGCCAGCAGCTTCTTTCAGGGGATCATATACAATGAGCAGTTCTTC. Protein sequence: CASSFFQGIIYNEQFF.

Here the CDR3 DNA reads TGTGCCAGCAGCAGGGACAGGGGAAGATCTAATGAAAAACTGTTTTTT. This codes for CASSRDRGRSNEKLFF. The rearrangement links TRBV7-9 to TRBJ1-4; 10 nucleotides align to TRBD1. J gave up 3 bases and V 5 bases, and 6 bases lay outside the gene matches. The CDR3 loop spans 16 amino acids. Per germline, CDR1 SEHNR and CDR2 FQNEAQ (reference sequence).

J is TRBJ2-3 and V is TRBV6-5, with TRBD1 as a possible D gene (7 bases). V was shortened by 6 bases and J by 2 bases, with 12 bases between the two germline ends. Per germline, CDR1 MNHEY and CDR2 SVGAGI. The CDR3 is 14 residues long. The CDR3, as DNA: TGTGCCAGCAGCCCAGGGGGGATCACAGATACGCAGTATTTT. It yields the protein CASSPGGITDTQYF.